This T cell receptor beta chain was identified during a study of chemoradiotherapy in HPV16-positive cancers. Overall study context: Candidate HPV-specific clones and shared TCR motifs came from a couple of HPV16-positive patients.

Over chemoradiotherapy, repertoires were sampled more than once. Germline CDR1 and CDR2: MNHEY and SMNVEV (reference sequence). This CDR3 is 14 amino acids long. V gave up 2 bases and J gave up 3 bases, with 10 bases separating them. General study points: Only a couple of HPV16-positive patients supplied the functional HPV-specificity definition. Candidate HPV-specific clones and E7-related TCR motifs grew in tumor during treatment.

Only in-frame clones appear in the TCRdb table, and some are missing; sequencing was by immunoSEQ multiplex PCR. The sample records about 12,000 clones, about two thirds being singletons. Remarks on this clone: Its antigen remains unidentified.

The chain uses TRBV27 and TRBJ1-1, with D maybe TRBD1 (5 bases). The clonotype originates from a human donor with HPV-associated anogenital cancer. The specimen was obtained from a patient who underwent chemoradiotherapy. The CDR3 nucleotides read TGTGCCAGCAGTTTAGACGGAGGGGACACTGAAGCTTTCTTT. It encodes CASSLDGGDTEAFF.